The 8 T cell receptor beta chains listed next were all sequenced from one sample in a study of glioma-infiltrating T cells. The iRepertoire nested amplicon-rescue multiplex PCR amplified TCR alpha and beta CDR3s from RNA. Each CDR3 protein is one row after TCRdb ran MiXCR on the multiplex PCR reads. The sample lists approximately 89,000 distinct CDR3 sequences, 20% to 25% occurring once. Sequencing was performed on glioma tissue, nonneoplastic brain tissue, or PBMCs (not recorded which). The origin of the receptors is a human donor with low-grade glioma or glioblastoma, undergoing nonglioma brain surgery, or in good health (not recorded which).

This clonotype was counted once. This may be a read error, as it is one base from a much larger clone. The chain joins TRBV12-3 or TRBV12-4 to TRBJ1-1; the match to TRBD1 covers 9 bases. This CDR3 spans 15 amino acids. The trim removed 2 bases at V and 1 base at J, leaving 2 bases unmatched. DNA for the CDR3: TGTGCCAGCAGTTTAACAGGGGGCGGGAACACTGAAGCTTTCTTT. It translates to CASSLTGGGNTEAFF.

This clonotype was recorded at least ten times. CDR3 sequence: CASSLAFRPGDTQYF. Here the CDR3 DNA reads TGTGCCAGCAGCTTGGCGTTTAGGCCCGGGGATACGCAGTATTTT. The chain joins TRBV5-4 to TRBJ2-3; no firm D call. V was cut by 0 bases and J by 6 bases, with 14 bases left in between. Germline lookup yields CDR1 SGHNT and CDR2 YYREEE (reference sequence). This CDR3 spans 15 amino acids.

This clonotype was recorded at least ten times. The chain carries TRBV2 and TRBJ2-5, with D possibly TRBD1 on 6 matching bases. CDR3 length: 14 residues. V was pared by 6 bases and J by 1 base, with 12 bases between. The germline gives CDR1 SNHLY, CDR2 FYNNEI. The CDR3 loop reads CASSLQGPQETQYF. The CDR3 region has the DNA TGTGCCAGCAGCCTACAGGGCCCCCAAGAGACCCAGTACTTC.

To note about this clonotype: A much larger clonotype is one base distant, so this may be a read error. This chain joins TRBV19 and TRBJ1-2; possibly TRBD1 for D (6 bases). This CDR3 is built from 16 residues. Trimming stripped 4 bases from V and 1 base from J, with 16 bases between. Germline CDR1 and CDR2: LNHDA and SQIVND (reference sequence). The chain's CDR3 is CASSTGAGVRNYGYTF. The CDR3, as DNA: TGTGCCAGTAGTACCGGGGCAGGGGTCCGTAACTATGGCTACACCTTC.

The chain employs TRBV20-1 and TRBJ2-3, with D unresolved. The V and J ends lost 3 bases and 4 bases respectively, with 20 bases between them. The CDR3 is 16 residues long. CDR1 and CDR2 (germline): DFQATT, SNEGSKA (reference sequence). The CDR3 reads CSASMRHGVFSDTQYF. CDR3 nucleotide sequence: TGCAGTGCTAGTATGAGACATGGCGTATTCTCAGATACGCAGTATTTT.

The chain employs TRBV19 and TRBJ2-3, with D perhaps TRBD1 or TRBD2 (5 bases each). The CDR3 runs 13 residues. Trimming left V 3 bases short and J 9 bases short, with 13 bases between. The germline V gene encodes CDR1 LNHDA and CDR2 SQIVND (reference sequence). The CDR3 loop reads CASSIREPVTQYF. In DNA, the CDR3 is TGTGCCAGTAGTATCAGGGAGCCGGTCACGCAGTATTTT.

This chain joins TRBV12-3 or TRBV12-4 and TRBJ2-5; TRBD2 matches 7 bases. The CDR3 sequence is 14 residues long. V lost 8 bases to trimming and J lost 3 bases; unmatched junction nucleotides: 9. The CDR3 loop reads CASGGGGSEETQYF. In DNA, the CDR3 is TGTGCCAGCGGGGGGGGAGGGTCGGAAGAGACCCAGTACTTC.

This chain uses TRBV5-6 with TRBJ2-7, with TRBD1 matching over 8 bases. J was trimmed by 3 bases and V by 2 bases; bases with no gene match: 4. The CDR3 contains 14 residues. Germline V gene sequence: CDR1 SGHDT, CDR2 YYEEEE. This chain's CDR3 is CASSLYDRGYEQYF. The DNA of the CDR3 is TGTGCCAGCAGCTTATACGACAGGGGCTACGAGCAGTACTTC.